Shown below are 11 T cell receptor beta chains from a single sample sequenced in a study of breast tumors, draining lymph nodes, adjacent tissues. TCRdb re-analysed the multiplex PCR reads in MiXCR, keeping a single row per CDR3 protein. In the table there are around 190,000 distinct CDR3 sequences, 30% to 35% of which are singletons. The lymph nodes were axillary draining lymph nodes from breast cancer patients. Sequencing used axillary lymph node tissue. The receptor source for this set is a female donor with breast cancer. Some clones in this sample may be carry-over from other donors' samples.

This chain uses TRBV5-1 with TRBJ2-3, with 9 nucleotides matching TRBD2. Germline V gene sequence: CDR1 SGHRS, CDR2 YFSETQ. The V gene end was trimmed by 1 base and the J gene end by 5 bases; junction bases not matched to a gene: 8. The CDR3 loop spans 16 amino acids. The CDR3 nucleotides read TGCGCCAGCAGCTTGCCTAGCGGGACTGGCATAGATACGCAGTATTTT. It is translated as CASSLPSGTGIDTQYF.

This clonotype has a count of ten or more. The rearrangement joins TRBV14 to TRBJ2-7; 10 bases line up with TRBD2. Trimming cost V 0 bases and J 8 bases; bases outside gene matches: 13. The CDR3 extends over 17 amino acids. Germline V lookup: CDR1 SGHDN, CDR2 FVKESK. As DNA, the CDR3 is TGTGCCAGCAGCCAAGAATTCCTGGGGCTAGCGGGAGCTAAGCAGTACTTC. Amino acid sequence: CASSQEFLGLAGAKQYF.

Only one count was recorded for this clonotype. This chain uses TRBV6-6 with TRBJ2-6, with no clear D. Trimming cost V 2 bases and J 4 bases, with 6 bases left between them. Germline V gives CDR1 MNHNY, CDR2 SVGAGI (reference sequence). The CDR3 has 14 residues. In DNA, the CDR3 is TGTGCCAGCAGTTACGGTAGCGGGGCCAACGTCCTGACTTTC. This codes for CASSYGSGANVLTF.

This clonotype was counted between two and nine times. This chain links TRBV19 with TRBJ1-1; D is ambiguous. The V gene's germline CDR1 is LNHDA and CDR2 SQIVND (reference sequence). The CDR3 contains 14 residues. Deletions cut 4 bases from V and 4 bases from J, with 13 bases between. Here the CDR3 reads CASSTMSVVTEAFF. The CDR3 coding sequence is TGTGCCAGTAGTACTATGTCGGTTGTCACTGAAGCTTTCTTT.

The J gene is TRBJ2-3, the V gene TRBV7-9; possible D gene TRBD2, 5 bases. Trimming left V 5 bases short and J 0 bases short, with 21 bases between. The CDR3 spans 18 residues. Germline-derived CDR1 and CDR2 are SEHNR and FQNEAQ (reference sequence). The CDR3 loop is CASSTEGWQTSSTDTQYF. CDR3 nucleotides: TGTGCCAGCAGCACCGAGGGTTGGCAGACCTCTAGCACAGATACGCAGTATTTT.

In this sample, this clonotype turned up many times. This sequence joins TRBV19 and TRBJ2-1; D is undetermined. This CDR3 spans 15 amino acids. Germline CDR1 reads LNHDA; CDR2 reads SQIVND (reference sequence). V dropped 1 base and J dropped 7 bases, with 14 bases sitting between them. CDR3 in DNA: TGTGCCAGTAGTATAGCTCGTGGGATTCGAAATGAGCAGTTCTTC. Translation: CASSIARGIRNEQFF.

This clonotype was observed many times. V is TRBV2 and J is TRBJ2-7; 12 bases map to TRBD2. CDR3 length: 15 residues. Germline lookup yields CDR1 SNHLY and CDR2 FYNNEI. The trim removed 8 bases at V and 5 bases at J, leaving 10 bases unmatched. The CDR3 nucleotides are TGTGCCAGCCTCCGAGAGACTAGCGGGAGTCACGAGCAGTACTTC. This codes for CASLRETSGSHEQYF. The full variable domain, rest sourced from reference TRBV2 and TRBJ2-7, is EPEVTQTPSHQVTQMGQEVILRCVPISNHLYFYWYRQILGQKVEFLVSFYNNEISEKSEIFDDQFSVERPDGSNFTLKIRSTKLEDSAMYFCASLRETSGSHEQYFGPGTRLTVT.

This clonotype was detected many times. This sequence joins TRBV6-1 and TRBJ2-2; D may be TRBD2 (6 bases). Germline V gene data show CDR1 as MNHNS and CDR2 as SASEGT. The V and J ends lost 5 bases and 2 bases respectively, with 15 bases between them. CDR3 size: 16 residues. CDR3 sequence: CASSLFRDSNTGELFF. As DNA, the CDR3 is TGTGCCAGCAGTCTGTTCCGGGACTCCAACACCGGGGAGCTGTTTTTT.

The sample holds many counts of this clonotype. V usage is TRBV9 and J usage is TRBJ2-1, with unresolved D. The V end was cut by 8 bases, the J end by 2 bases, with 17 bases between. Germline V CDR1 and CDR2: SGDLS, YYNGEE. This CDR3 has 15 residues. The CDR3, as DNA: TGTGCCAGTTCCCCTCCCTTAGGTACCTACAATGAGCAGTTCTTC. Encoded protein: CASSPPLGTYNEQFF. Combining the CDR3 with reference TRBV9 and TRBJ2-1 gives the whole variable domain DSGVTQTPKHLITATGQRVTLRCSPRSGDLSVYWYQQSLDQGLQFLIQYYNGEERAKGNILERFSAQQFPDLHSELNLSSLELGDSALYFCASSPPLGTYNEQFFGPGTRLTVL.

There are many counts of this clonotype. DNA for the CDR3: TGCGCCAGCAGCCAAGATCCCGAAGAAACATCCTACGAGCAGTACTTC. It codes for CASSQDPEETSYEQYF. The chain has TRBV4-1 and TRBJ2-7, with D unresolved. Deletions cut 0 bases from V and 1 base from J, with 13 bases between. CDR3 length: 16 amino acids. Germline-derived CDR1 and CDR2 are MGHRA and YSYEKL.

CDR3: CSARGQGANYGYTF. CDR3 nucleotides: TGCAGCGCCCGAGGGCAGGGGGCTAACTATGGCTACACCTTC. The chain employs TRBV29-1 and TRBJ1-2; TRBD1 aligns across 7 bases. CDR1 and CDR2 (germline): SQVTM, ANQGSEA. Trimming at V came to 7 bases and at J to 0 bases, leaving 8 bases not matched to a gene. This CDR3 is 14 amino acids long.